A single sample is the source of the 11 T cell receptor beta chains below, sequenced in a study of blood T cell repertoires in COVID-19. The assay was immunoSEQ multiplex PCR, and TCRdb's table has in-frame clones only and misses some. Of 270,000 or so clones listed, roughly 89% were seen once; the top ten hold 2.5% to 3%. Sequencing input: peripheral blood. The source is a woman between 25 and 40 years old with active or convalescent COVID-19.

The chain uses TRBV6-6 and TRBJ1-4; possibly TRBD1 for D (6 bases). The CDR3 has 15 residues. Germline loops: CDR1 MNHNY, CDR2 SVGAGI (reference sequence). The V gene lost 2 bases and the J gene lost 2 bases, with 9 bases spanning the gap. The CDR3 nucleotides are TGTGCCAGCAGTTACCAGGGGATCACTAATGAAAAACTGTTTTTT. Its protein is CASSYQGITNEKLFF.

This sequence joins TRBV12-3 or TRBV12-4 and TRBJ1-1, with a weak D call TRBD1 (5 bases). V was shortened by 6 bases and J by 2 bases, with 10 bases between the two germline ends. The CDR3 spans 13 residues. The CDR3 protein is CASRKQVNTEAFF. The DNA for the CDR3 is TGTGCCAGCAGGAAACAGGTAAACACTGAAGCTTTCTTT.

The V and J genes are TRBV6-1 and TRBJ1-3, with D uncertain. The CDR3 runs 14 residues. V lost 1 base and J lost 4, with 8 bases in between. Germline CDR1 is MNHNS and CDR2 is SASEGT. The CDR3 region is CASSEGREGNTIYF. CDR3 nucleotides: TGTGCCAGCAGTGAAGGGCGGGAAGGAAACACCATATATTTT.

The genes are TRBV28 and TRBJ2-3; 11 bases align to TRBD2. V trimming: 8 bases; J trimming: 2 bases; junction bases outside the gene matches: 12. The CDR3 is 17 residues long. The V gene's germline CDR1 is MDHEN and CDR2 SYDVKM. CDR3 coding DNA: TGTGCCAGCCGAGCTGATCGTAGCGGGGGGGCCACAGATACGCAGTATTTT. Protein product: CASRADRSGGATDTQYF.

This sequence joins TRBV7-2 and TRBJ1-6, with 7 bases matching TRBD1. Germline V gene lookup returns CDR1 SGHTA and CDR2 FQGNSA. The CDR3 is 14 amino acids. J gave up 5 bases and V 4 bases, and 2 bases lay outside the gene matches. CDR3 coding DNA: TGTGCCAGCAGCTGGGACAGCCATAATTCACCCCTCCACTTT. The encoded protein is CASSWDSHNSPLHF. The whole variable domain, filled in from reference TRBV7-2 and TRBJ1-6, reads GAGVSQSPSNKVTEKGKDVELRCDPISGHTALYWYRQSLGQGLEFLIYFQGNSAPDKSGLPSDRFSAERTGGSVSTLTIQRTQQEDSAVYLCASSWDSHNSPLHFGNGTRLTVT.

Only one count was recorded for this clone. The chain combines TRBV27 with TRBJ2-1, with D perhaps TRBD2 (6 bases). The V end was cut by 3 bases, the J end by 10 bases, with 13 bases between. The CDR3 covers 13 residues. Germline CDR1 and CDR2: MNHEY and SMNVEV (reference sequence). The CDR3 DNA reads as TGTGCCAGCAGTTTCGCGGACTATGGGGAGCAGTTCTTC. This codes for CASSFADYGEQFF.

The chain employs TRBV4-2 and TRBJ1-2; weak D call: TRBD1 (6 bases). The V end lost 0 bases, the J end lost 8 bases, and 13 bases lay between the germline ends. Germline CDR1 reads LGHNA; CDR2 reads YNFKEQ. This CDR3 has 14 amino acids. The DNA of the CDR3 is TGTGCCAGCAGCCAAGATACCCAGGGGAAGGGCTACACCTTC. Its translation is CASSQDTQGKGYTF.

The chain employs TRBV28 and TRBJ2-5; 11 bases map to TRBD2. This CDR3 region has 19 residues. CDR1 MDHEN and CDR2 SYDVKM come from the germline V gene. V shed 3 bases and J 1 base; nucleotides not matched to a gene: 13. CDR3 sequence (DNA): TGTGCCAGCAGTTTTCGGCTAGCGGGGGGCCCAATCCCCCAAGAGACCCAGTACTTC. This codes for CASSFRLAGGPIPQETQYF.

The chain links TRBV7-3 to TRBJ2-1; TRBD2 agrees at 7 bases. This CDR3 comprises 15 residues. CDR1 and CDR2 from the germline V gene are SGHTA and FQGTGA. Losses at the gene ends were 0 bases for V and 3 bases for J; bases not matched to a gene: 2. CDR3 protein: CASSLTGGGYNEQFF. DNA of the CDR3: TGTGCCAGCAGCTTAACTGGCGGGGGCTACAATGAGCAGTTCTTC.

The V call is TRBV15, the J call TRBJ2-1; 11 bases fit TRBD2. This CDR3 has 20 residues. The trim removed 0 bases at V and 0 bases at J, leaving 10 bases unmatched. Germline V CDR1 and CDR2: LNHNV, YYDKDF (reference sequence). CDR3 residues: CATSRDPLAGGYISYNEQFF. The CDR3 region has the DNA TGTGCCACCAGCAGAGATCCCCTAGCGGGGGGCTACATCTCCTACAATGAGCAGTTCTTC. The full variable domain, its missing parts supplied by reference TRBV15 and TRBJ2-1, is DAMVIQNPRYQVTQFGKPVTLSCSQTLNHNVMYWYQQKSSQAPKLLFHYYDKDFNNEADTPDNFQSRRPNTSFCFLDIRSPGLGDTAMYLCATSRDPLAGGYISYNEQFFGPGTRLTVL.

This chain connects TRBV9 to TRBJ2-3, with D hard to call. This CDR3 spans 12 amino acids. CDR1 and CDR2 (germline): SGDLS, YYNGEE. Deletions cut 3 bases from V and 1 base from J, with 3 bases between. The CDR3 sequence: CASSGGTDTQYF. CDR3 nucleotides: TGTGCCAGCAGCGGAGGCACAGATACGCAGTATTTT.